One sample yielded the 9 T cell receptor beta chains listed below, sequenced in a study of CD8+ T cells in alopecia areata. cDNA reverse transcribed from extracted RNA served as the sequencing template. Clones were sequenced by immunoSEQ multiplex PCR, and TCRdb holds only the in-frame ones, with some missing. The sample lists roughly 120,000 clones, roughly 66% seen once, with approximately 3% in the top ten. Source material: CD4+ T cells sorted from blood. Receptors originate from a human donor in good health.

The genes are TRBV2 and TRBJ2-3, with 14 bases fitting TRBD2. The J segment lost 0 bases and the V segment lost 4 bases, leaving 6 bases of the junction unmatched. Germline CDR1 SNHLY, CDR2 FYNNEI. This CDR3 has 18 residues. The CDR3: CASSVPGLAGASTDTQYF. The CDR3 DNA reads TGTGCCAGCAGTGTCCCGGGACTAGCGGGGGCTAGCACAGATACGCAGTATTTT.

The CDR3 sequence: CASSYVGTGSNTEAFF. The DNA of the CDR3 is TGTGCCAGCAGTTACGTAGGAACAGGATCGAACACTGAAGCTTTCTTT. The chain recombines TRBV6-6 with TRBJ1-1; TRBD1 might be the D (5 bases). Germline assignment: CDR1 MNHNY and CDR2 SVGAGI (reference sequence). The CDR3 runs 16 residues. V was clipped by 2 bases and J by 1 base, with 14 bases between them.

The chain uses TRBV5-6 and TRBJ2-7, with 10 nucleotides matching TRBD1. The CDR3 sequence is 15 residues long. The junction had 6 bases not matched to a gene; V was cut back by 0 bases and J by 6 bases. CDR1 SGHDT and CDR2 YYEEEE come from the germline V gene. The CDR3 loop reads CASSLAGQGPFEQYF. The CDR3 coding sequence is TGTGCCAGCAGCTTGGCGGGACAGGGGCCGTTCGAGCAGTACTTC.

This chain joins TRBV7-7 and TRBJ2-5, with 10 bases matching TRBD2. Per the germline V gene, CDR1 is SSHAT and CDR2 is FNYEAQ (reference sequence). CDR3 length equals 15 residues. Trimming cost V 5 bases and J 0 bases; bases outside gene matches: 3. In DNA, the CDR3 is TGTGCCAGCAGCCGAGCGGGGGGGTACCAAGAGACCCAGTACTTC. It is translated as CASSRAGGYQETQYF.

V gene TRBV5-1 combines with J gene TRBJ1-1, with 10 bases matching TRBD1. Germline CDR1 is SGHRS and CDR2 is YFSETQ. V was clipped by 4 bases and J by 5 bases; unmatched bases: 11. The CDR3 loop spans 16 amino acids. The CDR3 nucleotides read TGCGCCAGCAGCGTTGAACCCGGGACAGGGGTGACTGAAGCTTTCTTT. Protein: CASSVEPGTGVTEAFF.

The chain employs TRBV4-1 and TRBJ1-2, with D tentatively TRBD1 (5 bases). The length of the CDR3 is 15 residues. Germline loops: CDR1 MGHRA, CDR2 YSYEKL. Trimming cost V 0 bases and J 3 bases, with 11 bases left between them. CDR3 in DNA: TGCGCCAGCAGCCAAGAAGCCGGGGCCCACTATGGCTACACCTTC. Its protein product is CASSQEAGAHYGYTF.

This clone was seen a handful of times. At the DNA level, this CDR3 is encoded by other sequences in the same sample as well. This chain joins TRBV29-1 and TRBJ1-1; no firm D call. Germline V gene data show CDR1 as SQVTM and CDR2 as ANQGSEA. This CDR3 spans 12 amino acids. Trimming removed 4 bases at V and 4 bases at J, with 10 bases between. The CDR3 DNA reads TGCAGCGTTGTAGAGGGAGTCACTGAAGCTTTCTTT. It yields the protein CSVVEGVTEAFF.

J is TRBJ1-1 and V is TRBV2, with D uncertain. The CDR3 loop spans 14 amino acids. V was trimmed by 7 bases and J by 3 bases, leaving 15 bases between them. The germline V gene encodes CDR1 SNHLY and CDR2 FYNNEI. The CDR3 region has the DNA TGTGCCAGCACGGTAGGAGCGGTGTACACTGAAGCTTTCTTT. Its protein is CASTVGAVYTEAFF.

The rearrangement links TRBV9 to TRBJ1-1; 7 positions match TRBD1. The junction had 2 bases not matched to a gene; V was cut back by 0 bases and J by 3 bases. The CDR3 is made up of 14 amino acids. Germline V CDR1 and CDR2: SGDLS, YYNGEE. CDR3 sequence reads: CASSVGTGDTEAFF. The DNA of the CDR3 is TGTGCCAGCAGCGTAGGAACAGGGGACACTGAAGCTTTCTTT.